These 20 T cell receptor beta chains were all obtained from the same sample, sequenced in a study of blood T cell repertoires in COVID-19. Measured with immunoSEQ multiplex PCR; TCRdb has only the in-frame clones, and not every one. The data contain under 150,000 clones, roughly three quarters of them singletons. Sequenced: peripheral blood. All receptors come from a man aged 60-69 years with acute or convalescent COVID-19.

V and J are TRBV20-1 and TRBJ2-1; D is uncertain. CDR3 length equals 13 residues. V dropped 3 bases and J dropped 5 bases, with 11 bases sitting between them. CDR1 DFQATT and CDR2 SNEGSKA come from the germline V gene (reference sequence). The CDR3 DNA reads as TGCAGTGCTAGTGGTCCCACAAACAATGAGCAGTTCTTC. This sequence encodes CSASGPTNNEQFF.

This clone was counted between two and nine times. The chain carries TRBV7-9 and TRBJ1-6; possibly TRBD1 for D (5 bases). The V gene lost 2 bases and the J gene lost 9 bases, with 11 bases spanning the gap. CDR1 is SEHNR, CDR2 FQNEAQ, per germline (reference sequence). The CDR3 totals 14 residues. CDR3 nucleotide sequence: TGTGCCAGCAGCTTAACAGGAGGGGCTTCACCCCTCCACTTT. As protein: CASSLTGGASPLHF.

This clone has more than one count but fewer than ten. This rearrangement joins TRBV28 to TRBJ2-3; D is perhaps TRBD2 (5 bases). The V end lost 9 bases, the J end lost 1 base, and 11 bases lay between the germline ends. The CDR3 runs to 13 residues. From germline, CDR1 is MDHEN and CDR2 SYDVKM. CDR3 amino acids: CASEGWGTDTQYF. In DNA, the CDR3 is TGTGCCAGTGAGGGTTGGGGCACAGATACGCAGTATTTT.

V usage is TRBV4-1 and J usage is TRBJ1-1; 8 bases fit TRBD1. Germline CDR1 MGHRA, CDR2 YSYEKL. Trimming at V came to 4 bases and at J to 2 bases, leaving 3 bases not matched to a gene. The CDR3 is 14 residues long. CDR3 protein: CASSLGTGNTEAFF. Here the CDR3 DNA reads TGCGCCAGCAGCCTGGGGACAGGCAACACTGAAGCTTTCTTT.

This clone turned up a few times. CDR3 residues: CASSIRRTSPPNEQYF. The CDR3 region has the DNA TGTGCCAGCTCCATCAGGAGGACTAGTCCGCCTAACGAGCAGTACTTC. This chain links TRBV18 with TRBJ2-7; the match to TRBD2 covers 7 bases. J gave up 5 bases and V 6 bases, and 16 bases lay outside the gene matches. The germline CDR1 and CDR2 sequences are KGHSH and LQKENI. The CDR3 is 16 residues long.

V and J are TRBV21-1 and TRBJ1-6; TRBD1 was called by the table and not checked on the DNA. TRBV21-1 is a pseudogene. The CDR3 is 17 amino acids. Here the CDR3 reads CASSKTFQGRRNSPLHF. The CDR3 bases are TGTGCCAGCAGCAAAACGTTCCAGGGAAGGCGTAATTCACCCCTCCACTTT.

This clone was detected only a few times. The chain recombines TRBV6-2 or TRBV6-3 with TRBJ2-7, with a tentative D call TRBD1 (5 bases). Germline CDR1 MNHEY, CDR2 SVGEGT. V gave up 2 bases and J gave up 5 bases, with 7 bases separating them. CDR3 length: 12 amino acids. The CDR3: CASSYIGDEQYF. The CDR3 DNA reads as TGTGCCAGCAGTTACATAGGGGACGAGCAGTACTTC.

This rearrangement joins TRBV27 to TRBJ1-2, with 9 bases fitting TRBD1. Germline lookup yields CDR1 MNHEY and CDR2 SMNVEV (reference sequence). The J segment lost 4 bases and the V segment lost 5 bases, leaving 8 bases of the junction unmatched. The CDR3 covers 15 residues. The CDR3 loop reads CASSPGTGIFYGYTF. Written as DNA, the CDR3 is TGTGCCAGCAGTCCGGGGACAGGGATCTTCTATGGCTACACCTTC.

The rearrangement uses TRBV15 and TRBJ2-7, with 10 bases that match TRBD1. CDR3 length equals 12 residues. Germline V lookup: CDR1 LNHNV, CDR2 YYDKDF (reference sequence). J lost 7 bases, V lost 4 bases, and 1 base had no gene match. This chain's CDR3 is CATSTGQGEQYF. The DNA for the CDR3 is TGTGCCACCAGCACGGGACAGGGGGAGCAGTACTTC.

This clone was found a few times. This chain connects TRBV6-1 to TRBJ2-5, with 8 bases fitting TRBD1. The ends lost 3 bases at V and 1 base at J; junction bases unmatched: 4. This CDR3 has 15 residues. CDR1 and CDR2 from the germline V gene are MNHNS and SASEGT. The CDR3 is CASSDLGQGQETQYF. CDR3 in DNA: TGTGCCAGCAGTGACCTAGGACAGGGCCAAGAGACCCAGTACTTC.

The V gene is TRBV5-4, the J gene TRBJ2-3; D unclear. This CDR3 is 12 amino acids long. Trimming pared 4 bases from V and 2 bases from J, leaving 5 bases between. The germline gives CDR1 SGHNT, CDR2 YYREEE (reference sequence). The CDR3, as DNA: TGTGCCAGCAGCCAACTCACAGATACGCAGTATTTT. This codes for CASSQLTDTQYF.

The gene calls are TRBV4-1 and TRBJ2-3; 8 nucleotides agree with TRBD2. Losses at the gene ends were 3 bases for V and 6 bases for J; bases not matched to a gene: 11. Looked up from germline, CDR1 is MGHRA and CDR2 is YSYEKL. CDR3 length: 16 residues. In nucleotides, the CDR3 is TGCGCCAGCAGCCAGGATACTAGCGGCCATGGGGATACGCAGTATTTT. It specifies CASSQDTSGHGDTQYF.

This clone was observed once. The chain links TRBV18 to TRBJ1-6, with D possibly matching TRBD1 (6 bases). This CDR3 contains 15 residues. Germline CDR1 reads KGHSH; CDR2 reads LQKENI. Trimming shortened V by 2 bases and J by 7 bases, and 12 bases separated the two germline ends. The CDR3 spells CASSPGPGVNSPLHF. DNA of the CDR3: TGTGCCAGCTCACCAGGTCCAGGGGTCAATTCACCCCTCCACTTT.

At least ten counts were recorded for this clone. This chain joins TRBV7-9 and TRBJ2-1; D gene uncertain. The CDR3 loop spans 12 amino acids. V was clipped by 1 base and J by 8 bases, with 6 bases between them. CDR1 is SEHNR and CDR2 is FQNEAQ in the germline V gene (reference sequence). The CDR3 sequence: CASSLGGYEQFF. In nucleotides, the CDR3 is TGTGCCAGCAGCTTAGGCGGTTATGAGCAGTTCTTC.

This clone was seen only a few times. CDR3 sequence: CASRGQGENIQYF. DNA of the CDR3: TGTGCCAGCAGAGGACAGGGGGAAAACATTCAGTACTTC. The J gene is TRBJ2-4, the V gene TRBV6-5, with 10 bases identical to TRBD1. With V trimmed by 6 bases and J by 5 bases, 1 base remained unmatched. Germline CDR1 is MNHEY and CDR2 is SVGAGI. The CDR3 spans 13 residues.

This clone has a handful of counts. J is TRBJ2-7 and V is TRBV19, with unresolved D. The CDR3 extends over 15 amino acids. Looked up from germline, CDR1 is LNHDA and CDR2 is SQIVND (reference sequence). V lost 0 bases, J lost 0 bases, and 9 bases lay in between. The CDR3 loop is CASSIDSPISYEQYF. CDR3 DNA sequence: TGTGCCAGTAGTATAGATAGCCCAATCTCCTACGAGCAGTACTTC.

The rearrangement uses TRBV15 and TRBJ2-1; a possible D gene is TRBD2 (6 bases). This CDR3 region has 13 residues. Germline V gives CDR1 LNHNV, CDR2 YYDKDF (reference sequence). Trimming shortened V by 0 bases and J by 9 bases, and 9 bases separated the two germline ends. CDR3 in amino acids: CATSRELAREQFF. The CDR3 DNA reads as TGTGCCACCAGCAGAGAACTAGCCCGTGAGCAGTTCTTC.

The rearrangement joins TRBV6-2 or TRBV6-3 to TRBJ1-3, with D tentatively TRBD1 (5 bases). CDR1 is MNHEY and CDR2 is SVGEGT in the germline V gene. This CDR3 is built from 15 residues. Trimming cost V 2 bases and J 4 bases, with 12 bases left between them. CDR3 coding DNA: TGTGCCAGCAGTTACGCGGGGGTGGAAGGAAACACCATATATTTT. Protein sequence: CASSYAGVEGNTIYF.

This clone came up many times. The V call is TRBV3-1 (or the pseudogene TRBV3-2), the J call TRBJ2-1; 8 bases are shared with TRBD2. With V trimmed by 4 bases and J by 3 bases, 2 bases remained unmatched. The germline V gene has CDR1 LGHDT and CDR2 YNNKEL (reference sequence). The CDR3 covers 14 residues. CDR3 region: CASSRGTSYNEQFF. The CDR3 nucleotides read TGTGCCAGCAGCCGCGGGACTAGCTACAATGAGCAGTTCTTC.

The CDR3 region has the DNA TGTGCCAGCAGCTTGTATGTCGGTAGCTCCTACAATGAGCAGTTCTTC. This encodes CASSLYVGSSYNEQFF. The V call is TRBV5-6, the J call TRBJ2-1; D gene uncertain. Trimming took 1 base from V and 0 from J, leaving 11 bases between them. Germline V gene lookup returns CDR1 SGHDT and CDR2 YYEEEE. This CDR3 has 16 amino acids.